This TCR beta chain was captured by sequencing in a study of somatic mutations in cytotoxic T cells in rheumatoid arthritis. On the study more broadly: Using a FACSAria II or Sony SH800, a portion of the V beta antibody-stained T-cell populations were flow-sorted at nearly 100% purity, and among those populations were V beta1+ cells that were then sequenced for TCRB. Study-wide points: CD8+ T-cell clonality showed no significant difference between rheumatoid arthritis patients and age-matched healthy controls.

Flow cytometry served to check the purity of CD4+ and CD8+ cells, which were isolated by positive magnetic bead selection. Of note for this clone: Its antigen remains unidentified.

Profiling relied on immunoSEQ multiplex PCR, and the TCRdb table lists in-frame clones only, not all of them. The data show over 2,500 clones, about 83% seen once. The TCR sequence derives from a woman between 50 and 59 years old with rheumatoid arthritis. The sequenced material came from CD8+ T cells sorted from blood.

CDR3 DNA sequence: TGTGCCAGCAGCTTAAGAGACACCAATGAGCAGTTCTTC. Translated: CASSLRDTNEQFF. This rearrangement joins TRBV7-9 to TRBJ2-1; D call uncertain. Between the trimmed V and J ends, which lost 2 bases and 6 bases, there was a span of 8 bases. Germline CDR1 reads SEHNR; CDR2 reads FQNEAQ (reference sequence). This CDR3 has 13 amino acids.